This T cell receptor beta chain was found in a study of T cell changes during pregnancy in multiple sclerosis. Profiled with immunoSEQ multiplex PCR; TCRdb holds only in-frame clones, not every one. The table lists about 49,000 clones, 90% to 95% of them singletons. Germline assignment: CDR1 SGHDN and CDR2 FVKESK. V was pared by 0 bases and J by 6 bases, with 9 bases between. This CDR3 spans 14 amino acids. The receptor was derived from a female donor with multiple sclerosis, enrolled in a pregnancy study. V is TRBV14 and J is TRBJ2-1; D is undetermined. Source: peripheral blood, taken after pregnancy. CDR3 DNA sequence: TGTGCCAGCAGCCAAGAGGAGACCAGCAATGAGCAGTTCTTC. Protein sequence: CASSQEETSNEQFF. Variable domain in full (rest from reference TRBV14 and TRBJ2-1): EAGVTQFPSHSVIEKGQTVTLRCDPISGHDNLYWYRRVMGKEIKFLLHFVKESKQDESGMPNNRFLAERTGGTYSTLKVQPAELEDSGVYFCASSQEETSNEQFFGPGTRLTVL.